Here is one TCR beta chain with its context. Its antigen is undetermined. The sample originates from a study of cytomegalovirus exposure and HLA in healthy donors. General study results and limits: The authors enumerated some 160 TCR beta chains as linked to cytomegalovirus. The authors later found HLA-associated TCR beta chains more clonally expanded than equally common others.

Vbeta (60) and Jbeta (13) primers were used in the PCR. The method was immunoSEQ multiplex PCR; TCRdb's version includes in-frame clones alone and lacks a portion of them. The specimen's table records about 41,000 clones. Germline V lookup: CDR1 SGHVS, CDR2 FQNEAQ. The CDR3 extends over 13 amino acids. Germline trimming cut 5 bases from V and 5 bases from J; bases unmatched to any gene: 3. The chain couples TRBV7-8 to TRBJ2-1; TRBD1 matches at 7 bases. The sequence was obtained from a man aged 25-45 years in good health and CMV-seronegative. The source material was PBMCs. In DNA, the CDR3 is TGTGCCAGCAGCACGGGACAGAACAATGAGCAGTTCTTC. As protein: CASSTGQNNEQFF.